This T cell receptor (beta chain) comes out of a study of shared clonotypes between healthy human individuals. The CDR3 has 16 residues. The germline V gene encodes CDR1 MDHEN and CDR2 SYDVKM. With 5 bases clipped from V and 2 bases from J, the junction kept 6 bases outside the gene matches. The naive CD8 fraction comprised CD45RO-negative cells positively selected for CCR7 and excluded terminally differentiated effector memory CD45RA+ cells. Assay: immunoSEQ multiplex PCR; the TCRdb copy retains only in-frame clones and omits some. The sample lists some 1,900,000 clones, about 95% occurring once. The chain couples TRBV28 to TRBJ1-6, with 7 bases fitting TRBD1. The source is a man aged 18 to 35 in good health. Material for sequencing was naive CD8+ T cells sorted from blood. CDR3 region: CASSPSTGAYNSPLHF. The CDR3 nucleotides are TGTGCCAGCAGTCCTAGTACAGGGGCCTATAATTCACCCCTCCACTTT.